The 23 T cell receptor beta chains given below trace back to one sample, sequenced in a study of radiation and T cells in renal cell carcinoma. Sequencing was performed with immunoSEQ multiplex PCR; in TCRdb, only in-frame clones are kept and a portion is missing. The sample records some 150,000 clones, around 88% being singletons. Noted time point: blood 4 weeks post-SBRT, at nephrectomy. Treatment given: 15 Gy SBRT to primary tumor, nephrectomy 4 weeks later. The sample in question was blood, obtained from a patient whose treatment included radiotherapy and nephrectomy. These receptors were obtained from a woman in her fifties or sixties with renal cell carcinoma.

This rearrangement joins TRBV4-3 to TRBJ2-2; D is uncertain. The V end was cut by 4 bases, the J end by 2 bases, with 14 bases between. The CDR3 sequence is 16 residues long. CDR1 is LGHNA, CDR2 YSLEER, per germline. CDR3 in DNA: TGCGCCAGCAGCCCTAGAGTACAGTCTAACACCGGGGAGCTGTTTTTT. Translation: CASSPRVQSNTGELFF.

V and J are TRBV5-6 and TRBJ2-7, with a tentative D call TRBD2 (6 bases). The CDR3 has 13 amino acids. Trimming stripped 2 bases from V and 2 bases from J, with 8 bases between. The germline V gene has CDR1 SGHDT and CDR2 YYEEEE. The CDR3 nucleotides are TGTGCCAGCAGCTTCGGCGGGACCTACGAGCAGTACTTC. This translates into CASSFGGTYEQYF.

The V gene is TRBV5-8, the J gene TRBJ1-1; TRBD1 matches 10 bases. V trimming: 4 bases; J trimming: 3 bases; junction bases outside the gene matches: 6. This CDR3 has 15 amino acids. The germline V gene encodes CDR1 SGHTS and CDR2 YDEGEE. CDR3 in DNA: TGTGCCAGCAGCGGCCCCGGGACAGGGGACACTGAAGCTTTCTTT. It translates to CASSGPGTGDTEAFF. The whole variable domain, filled in from reference TRBV5-8 and TRBJ1-1, reads EAGVTQSPTHLIKTRGQQATLRCSPISGHTSVYWYQQALGLGLQFLLWYDEGEERNRGNFPPRFSGRQFPNYSSELNVNALELEDSALYLCASSGPGTGDTEAFFGQGTRLTVV.

CDR3 residues: CASERVAANEKLFF. DNA for the CDR3: TGTGCCAGTGAGAGGGTCGCGGCTAATGAAAAACTGTTTTTT. The chain joins TRBV28 to TRBJ1-4; unclear D gene. This CDR3 region has 14 residues. The V gene lost 9 bases and the J gene lost 3 bases, with 14 bases spanning the gap. Germline lookup yields CDR1 MDHEN and CDR2 SYDVKM.

The chain carries TRBV4-1 and TRBJ2-5, with D possibly matching TRBD1 (6 bases). CDR1 is MGHRA, CDR2 YSYEKL, per germline. Trimming cost V 2 bases and J 2 bases, with 9 bases left between them. This CDR3 comprises 14 residues. Here the CDR3 reads CASSQTQGQETQYF. The CDR3, as DNA: TGCGCCAGCAGCCAAACACAGGGACAAGAGACCCAGTACTTC.

The rearrangement uses TRBV11-2 and TRBJ1-4; D gene uncertain. V lost 4 bases and J 4 bases, leaving 10 bases between the germline ends. CDR1 SGHAT and CDR2 FQNNGV come from the germline V gene. CDR3 length equals 14 residues. CDR3: CASSSRQFNEKLFF. The CDR3, as DNA: TGTGCCAGCAGCTCCCGGCAGTTTAATGAAAAACTGTTTTTT.

On this clone itself: Given a much more abundant clone one base away, this may be a read error. The gene calls are TRBV7-2 and TRBJ1-1, with D uncertain. This CDR3 is built from 11 residues. Germline V gene sequence: CDR1 SGHTA, CDR2 FQGNSA. The CDR3 here is CVSSSYTEAFF. The CDR3 bases are TGTGTCAGCAGCTCCTACACTGAAGCTTTCTTT.

This clone was seen a single time. The rearrangement links TRBV6-5 to TRBJ2-6; D remains unclear. Trimming took off 6 bases at V and 10 bases at J, with 10 bases between the two ends. The CDR3 runs 12 residues. Germline CDR1 reads MNHEY; CDR2 reads SVGAGI. CDR3 in DNA: TGTGCCAGCAGGGCTGCGCAGAACGTCCTGACTTTC. Protein sequence: CASRAAQNVLTF.

This clone was seen once. The CDR3 here is CASSLERRNEQFF. CDR3 sequence (DNA): TGTGCCAGCAGCTTAGAAAGACGGAATGAGCAGTTCTTC. V is TRBV7-2 and J is TRBJ2-1, with D unclear. The V gene lost 1 base and the J gene lost 7 bases, with 8 bases spanning the gap. Germline V gene lookup returns CDR1 SGHTA and CDR2 FQGNSA. The CDR3 has 13 amino acids.

CDR3 DNA sequence: TGTGCCAGCAGTCCCCGCGGGGGGTCAGTAAATAATTCACCCCTCCACTTT. It codes for CASSPRGGSVNNSPLHF. The chain carries TRBV28 and TRBJ1-6, with a tentative D call TRBD1 (5 bases). Germline V CDR1 and CDR2: MDHEN, SYDVKM. Trimming took 5 bases from V and 5 from J, leaving 19 bases between them. The CDR3 spans 17 residues.

The genes are TRBV7-2 and TRBJ1-3; D is unresolved. The CDR3 contains 11 residues. Germline V lookup: CDR1 SGHTA, CDR2 FQGNSA. V was pared by 2 bases and J by 7 bases, with 3 bases between. CDR3 residues: CASSLLNTIYF. The DNA for the CDR3 is TGTGCCAGCAGCTTATTGAACACCATATATTTT.

The rearrangement uses TRBV5-1 and TRBJ1-2, with 7 nucleotides matching TRBD1. From germline, CDR1 is SGHRS and CDR2 YFSETQ. With 3 bases clipped from V and 8 bases from J, the junction kept 10 bases outside the gene matches. This CDR3 has 14 amino acids. For the CDR3, the DNA is TGCGCCAGCAGCTCAGGGGGACTCCTCTCGGGCTACACCTTC. Translation gives CASSSGGLLSGYTF.

This clone was seen repeatedly, ten times or more. The rearrangement joins TRBV4-3 to TRBJ2-7; a weak D match, TRBD1 (6 bases). Germline lookup yields CDR1 LGHNA and CDR2 YSLEER. The V end lost 4 bases, the J end lost 1 base, and 14 bases lay between the germline ends. The CDR3 is made up of 15 amino acids. CDR3 loop: CASSLSRTGSYEQYF. CDR3 nucleotide sequence: TGCGCCAGCAGCCTATCCCGAACAGGGTCCTACGAGCAGTACTTC.

This chain joins TRBV7-3 and TRBJ2-5; D remains ambiguous. The CDR3 has 13 amino acids. Deletions cut 4 bases from V and 0 bases from J, with 6 bases between. The germline CDR1 and CDR2 sequences are SGHTA and FQGTGA. The CDR3 is CASSSQHQETQYF. CDR3 nucleotides: TGTGCCAGCAGCTCACAGCACCAAGAGACCCAGTACTTC.

The rearrangement uses TRBV14 and TRBJ1-2, with TRBD1 matching 8 bases. The germline CDR1 and CDR2 sequences are SGHDN and FVKESK. V dropped 4 bases and J dropped 2; count of bases not matched to a gene: 6. This CDR3 is 15 amino acids long. The CDR3 loop is CASSLKGQVNYGYTF. The CDR3 nucleotides are TGTGCCAGCAGCCTAAAGGGACAGGTGAACTATGGCTACACCTTC.

The V call is TRBV7-2, the J call TRBJ2-1; 10 bases line up with TRBD2. This CDR3 comprises 16 residues. V lost 1 base, J lost 2 bases, and 2 bases stayed unmatched. Germline values: CDR1 SGHTA, CDR2 FQGNSA. The CDR3 loop reads CASSLGGTSAYNEQFF. The DNA of the CDR3 is TGTGCCAGCAGCTTAGGAGGGACTAGCGCCTACAATGAGCAGTTCTTC.

V gene TRBV14 combines with J gene TRBJ2-7; 9 bases align to TRBD2. This CDR3 is 19 amino acids long. Germline CDR1 is SGHDN and CDR2 is FVKESK. V shed 2 bases, J shed 0 bases, and the junction held 14 bases outside the gene matches. For the CDR3, the DNA is TGTGCCAGCAGCCAACGGCGGGCCTCAACTAGCGGGCCCTCCTACGAGCAGTACTTC. This sequence encodes CASSQRRASTSGPSYEQYF.

V gene TRBV27 combines with J gene TRBJ2-7, with TRBD2 identical over 11 bases. Trimming removed 5 bases from V and 2 bases from J; junction bases left unmatched: 5. CDR1 is MNHEY, CDR2 SMNVEV, per germline (reference sequence). CDR3 length equals 15 residues. CDR3 bases: TGTGCCAGCAGTGCGACTAGCGGGGCTCCCTACGAGCAGTACTTC. Amino acid sequence: CASSATSGAPYEQYF.

V and J are TRBV7-2 and TRBJ2-7; TRBD1 matches at 9 bases. The germline V gene encodes CDR1 SGHTA and CDR2 FQGNSA. The V segment lost 1 base and the J segment 6 bases; nucleotides outside the gene matches: 4. The CDR3 is made up of 14 amino acids. CDR3 DNA: TGTGCCAGCAGCTTAGGGACAGGGGATAGCGAGCAGTACTTC. This translates into CASSLGTGDSEQYF.

This chain joins TRBV2 and TRBJ1-3; D unclear. The V end lost 6 bases, the J end lost 2 bases, and 14 bases lay between the germline ends. Germline lookup yields CDR1 SNHLY and CDR2 FYNNEI. The CDR3 runs to 15 residues. The CDR3 here is CASSRSTGAGNTIYF. CDR3 in DNA: TGTGCCAGCAGCCGATCTACGGGAGCTGGAAACACCATATATTTT.

This rearrangement joins TRBV6-1 to TRBJ1-2, with 8 positions matching TRBD1. Germline V lookup: CDR1 MNHNS, CDR2 SASEGT. The CDR3 consists of 13 residues. V dropped 4 bases and J dropped 6; count of bases not matched to a gene: 4. In nucleotides, the CDR3 is TGTGCCAGCAGTGCGGACAGGGTCCATGGCTACACCTTC. It is translated as CASSADRVHGYTF.

The chain couples TRBV10-1 to TRBJ2-5; TRBD2 aligns across 7 bases. The germline V gene has CDR1 WNHNN and CDR2 SYGVQD (reference sequence). The CDR3 length is 12 residues. Losses at the gene ends were 4 bases for V and 7 bases for J; bases not matched to a gene: 3. CDR3 sequence: CASSGASGTQYF. Written as DNA, the CDR3 is TGCGCCAGCAGTGGTGCTAGCGGGACCCAGTACTTC.

The genes are TRBV4-1 and TRBJ1-4; D unclear. CDR1 and CDR2 from the germline V gene are MGHRA and YSYEKL. The CDR3 runs 14 residues. Trimming took off 0 bases at V and 8 bases at J, with 10 bases between the two ends. The CDR3: CASSQDLSGEKLFF. CDR3 DNA sequence: TGCGCCAGCAGCCAAGATTTATCGGGAGAAAAACTGTTTTTT.